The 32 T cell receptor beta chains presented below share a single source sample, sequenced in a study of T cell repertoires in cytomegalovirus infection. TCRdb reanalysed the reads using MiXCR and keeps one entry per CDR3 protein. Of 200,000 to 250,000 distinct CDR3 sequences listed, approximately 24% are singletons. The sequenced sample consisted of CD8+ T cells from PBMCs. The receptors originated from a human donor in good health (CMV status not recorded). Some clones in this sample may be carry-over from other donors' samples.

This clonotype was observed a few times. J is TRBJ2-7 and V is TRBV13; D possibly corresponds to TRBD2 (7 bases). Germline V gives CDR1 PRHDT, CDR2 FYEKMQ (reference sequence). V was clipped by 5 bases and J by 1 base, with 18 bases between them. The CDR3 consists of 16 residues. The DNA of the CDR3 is TGTGCCAGCAGCCCCCTCAACGGGGGGCCTTCCTACGAGCAGTACTTC. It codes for CASSPLNGGPSYEQYF.

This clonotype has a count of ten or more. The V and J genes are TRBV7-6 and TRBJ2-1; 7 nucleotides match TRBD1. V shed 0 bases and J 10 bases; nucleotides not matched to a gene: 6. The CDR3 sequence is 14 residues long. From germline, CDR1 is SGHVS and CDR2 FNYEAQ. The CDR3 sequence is CASSLATGDGEQFF. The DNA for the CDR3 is TGTGCCAGCAGCTTAGCCACAGGGGACGGGGAGCAGTTCTTC.

CDR3 sequence reads: CASSGSASAPRGYNEQFF. In DNA, the CDR3 is TGTGCCAGCAGCGGGAGCGCGAGCGCGCCTAGGGGGTACAATGAGCAGTTCTTC. J is TRBJ2-1 and V is TRBV9; perhaps TRBD1 as D (6 bases). V was trimmed by 3 bases and J by 4 bases, leaving 23 bases between them. This CDR3 is built from 18 residues. Per the germline V gene, CDR1 is SGDLS and CDR2 is YYNGEE. Based on the CDR3 plus reference TRBV9 and TRBJ2-1, the full variable domain is DSGVTQTPKHLITATGQRVTLRCSPRSGDLSVYWYQQSLDQGLQFLIQYYNGEERAKGNILERFSAQQFPDLHSELNLSSLELGDSALYFCASSGSASAPRGYNEQFFGPGTRLTVL.

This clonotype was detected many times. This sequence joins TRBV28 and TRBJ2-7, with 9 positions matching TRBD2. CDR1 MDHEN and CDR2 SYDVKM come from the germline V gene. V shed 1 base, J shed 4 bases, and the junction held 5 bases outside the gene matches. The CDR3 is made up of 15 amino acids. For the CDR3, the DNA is TGTGCCAGCAGTTTATCGGCGGGGGGGGGATACGAGCAGTACTTC. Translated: CASSLSAGGGYEQYF.

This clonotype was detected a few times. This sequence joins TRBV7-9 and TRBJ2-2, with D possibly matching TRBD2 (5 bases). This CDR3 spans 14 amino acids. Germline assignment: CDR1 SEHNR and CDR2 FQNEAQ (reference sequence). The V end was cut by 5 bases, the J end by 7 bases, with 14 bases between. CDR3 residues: CASSGTTSFGELFF. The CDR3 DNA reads TGTGCCAGCAGCGGCACAACTAGTTTCGGGGAGCTGTTTTTT.

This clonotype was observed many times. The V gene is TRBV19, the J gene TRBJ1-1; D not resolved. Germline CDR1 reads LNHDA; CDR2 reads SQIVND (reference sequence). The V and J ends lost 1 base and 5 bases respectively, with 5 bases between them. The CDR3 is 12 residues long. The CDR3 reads CASSIAKTEAFF. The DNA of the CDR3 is TGTGCCAGTAGTATAGCAAAGACTGAAGCTTTCTTT.

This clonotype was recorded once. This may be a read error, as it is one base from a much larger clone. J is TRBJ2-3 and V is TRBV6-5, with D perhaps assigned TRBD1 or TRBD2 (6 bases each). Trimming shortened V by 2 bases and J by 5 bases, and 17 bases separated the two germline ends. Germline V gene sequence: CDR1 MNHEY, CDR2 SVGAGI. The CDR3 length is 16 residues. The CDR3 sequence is CASSYASRRGLDTQYF. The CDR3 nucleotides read TGTGCCAGCAGTTACGCAAGTAGGAGGGGGTTAGATACGCAGTATTTT.

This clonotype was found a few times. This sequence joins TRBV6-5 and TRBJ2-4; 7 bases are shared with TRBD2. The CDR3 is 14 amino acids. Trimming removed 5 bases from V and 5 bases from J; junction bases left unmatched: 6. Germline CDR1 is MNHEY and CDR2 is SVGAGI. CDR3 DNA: TGTGCCAGCAGTGCTCCTAGCGGACAAAACATTCAGTACTTC. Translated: CASSAPSGQNIQYF.

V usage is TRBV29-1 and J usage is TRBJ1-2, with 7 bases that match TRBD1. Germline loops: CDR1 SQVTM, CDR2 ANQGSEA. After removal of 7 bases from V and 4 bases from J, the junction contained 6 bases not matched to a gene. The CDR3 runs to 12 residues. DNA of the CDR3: TGCAGCGAATCGACAGGGTCCTATGGCTACACCTTC. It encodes CSESTGSYGYTF.

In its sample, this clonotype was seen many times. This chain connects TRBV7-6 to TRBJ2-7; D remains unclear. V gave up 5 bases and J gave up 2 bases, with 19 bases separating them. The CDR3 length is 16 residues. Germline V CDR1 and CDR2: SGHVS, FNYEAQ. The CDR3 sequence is CASSPNGYNNPYEQYF. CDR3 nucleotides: TGTGCCAGCAGCCCAAACGGCTATAATAACCCCTACGAGCAGTACTTC. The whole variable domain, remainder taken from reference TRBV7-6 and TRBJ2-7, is GAGVSQSPRYKVTKRGQDVALRCDPISGHVSLYWYRQALGQGPEFLTYFNYEAQQDKSGLPNDRFSAERPEGSISTLTIQRTEQRDSAMYRCASSPNGYNNPYEQYFGPGTRLTVT.

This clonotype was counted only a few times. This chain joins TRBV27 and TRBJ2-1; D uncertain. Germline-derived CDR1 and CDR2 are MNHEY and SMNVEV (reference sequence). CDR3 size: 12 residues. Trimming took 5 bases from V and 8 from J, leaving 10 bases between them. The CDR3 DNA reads TGTGCCAGCAGTCCCGGCGTTCATGAGCAGTTCTTC. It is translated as CASSPGVHEQFF.

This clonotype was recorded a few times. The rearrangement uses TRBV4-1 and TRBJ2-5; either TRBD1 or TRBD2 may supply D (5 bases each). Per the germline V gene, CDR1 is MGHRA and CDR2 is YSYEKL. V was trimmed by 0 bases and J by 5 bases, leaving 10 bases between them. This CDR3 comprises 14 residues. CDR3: CASSQDGGWETQYF. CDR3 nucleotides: TGCGCCAGCAGCCAAGATGGGGGATGGGAGACCCAGTACTTC.

CDR3 sequence reads: CASSLSPGQGSGTQYF. DNA for the CDR3: TGTGCCAGCAGTTTATCCCCGGGACAGGGGTCTGGAACGCAGTATTTT. This chain joins TRBV28 and TRBJ2-3; 10 bases line up with TRBD1. Germline V gives CDR1 MDHEN, CDR2 SYDVKM. The CDR3 runs 16 residues. The V and J ends lost 1 base and 9 bases, in that order; junction bases with no gene match: 10.

CDR3 protein: CASSDASGGIYEQYF. As DNA, the CDR3 is TGTGCCAGCAGCGACGCTAGCGGGGGAATATACGAGCAGTACTTC. The chain combines TRBV2 with TRBJ2-7, with 10 nucleotides matching TRBD2. Germline V lookup: CDR1 SNHLY, CDR2 FYNNEI. The CDR3 is 15 residues long. V lost 6 bases and J lost 4; bases outside the gene matches: 9.

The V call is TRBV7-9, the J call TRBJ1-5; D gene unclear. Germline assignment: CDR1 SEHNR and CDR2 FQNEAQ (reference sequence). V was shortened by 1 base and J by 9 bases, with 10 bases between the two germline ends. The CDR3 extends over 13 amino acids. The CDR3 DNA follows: TGTGCCAGCAGCTTAGGGGGTGAGTTGCCCCAGCATTTT. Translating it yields CASSLGGELPQHF.

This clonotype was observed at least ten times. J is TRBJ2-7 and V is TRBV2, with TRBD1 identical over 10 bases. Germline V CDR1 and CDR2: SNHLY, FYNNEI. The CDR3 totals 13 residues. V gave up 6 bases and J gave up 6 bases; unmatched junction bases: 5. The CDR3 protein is CASRETGGSEQYF. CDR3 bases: TGTGCCAGCAGAGAGACAGGGGGCTCCGAGCAGTACTTC.

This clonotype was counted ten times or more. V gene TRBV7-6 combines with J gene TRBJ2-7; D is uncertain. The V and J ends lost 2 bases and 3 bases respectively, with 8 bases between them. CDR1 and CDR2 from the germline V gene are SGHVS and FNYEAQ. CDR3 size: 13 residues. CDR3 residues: CASSLNYLYEQYF. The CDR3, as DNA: TGTGCCAGCAGCTTAAATTATCTCTACGAGCAGTACTTC.

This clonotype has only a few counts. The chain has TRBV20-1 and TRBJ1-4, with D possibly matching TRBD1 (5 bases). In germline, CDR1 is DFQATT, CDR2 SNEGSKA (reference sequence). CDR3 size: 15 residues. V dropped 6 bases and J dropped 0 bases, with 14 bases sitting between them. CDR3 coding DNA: TGCAGTGCCGCGGACAAAACCGCAACTAATGAAAAACTGTTTTTT. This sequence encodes CSAADKTATNEKLFF.

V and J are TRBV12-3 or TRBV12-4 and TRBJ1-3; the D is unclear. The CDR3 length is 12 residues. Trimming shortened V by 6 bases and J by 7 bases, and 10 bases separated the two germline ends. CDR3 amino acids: CASRDGLNTIYF. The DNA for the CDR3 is TGTGCCAGCAGGGACGGTCTGAACACCATATATTTT.

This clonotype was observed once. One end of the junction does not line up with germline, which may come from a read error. The CDR3 nucleotides read TGCAGTGCTCAGAGAGGGGGTCGCGGGCCCTACGTGCAGTACTTC. Its protein is CSAQRGGRGPYVQYF. This chain connects TRBV20-1 to TRBJ2-7; D may be TRBD1 (6 bases). The CDR3 is 15 residues long. Looked up from germline, CDR1 is DFQATT and CDR2 is SNEGSKA (reference sequence).

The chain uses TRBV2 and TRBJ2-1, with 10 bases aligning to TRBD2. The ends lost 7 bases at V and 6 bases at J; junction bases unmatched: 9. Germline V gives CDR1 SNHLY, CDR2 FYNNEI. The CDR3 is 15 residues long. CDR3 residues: CASKIIAGGFNEQFF. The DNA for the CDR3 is TGTGCCAGCAAAATAATAGCGGGGGGTTTCAATGAGCAGTTCTTC.

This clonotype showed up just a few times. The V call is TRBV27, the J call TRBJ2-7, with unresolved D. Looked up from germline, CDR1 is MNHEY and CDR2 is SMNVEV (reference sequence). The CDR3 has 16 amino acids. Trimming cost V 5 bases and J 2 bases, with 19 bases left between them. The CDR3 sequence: CASSSSPTLLTYEQYF. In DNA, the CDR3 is TGTGCCAGCAGTAGTAGCCCGACTCTACTAACCTACGAGCAGTACTTC.

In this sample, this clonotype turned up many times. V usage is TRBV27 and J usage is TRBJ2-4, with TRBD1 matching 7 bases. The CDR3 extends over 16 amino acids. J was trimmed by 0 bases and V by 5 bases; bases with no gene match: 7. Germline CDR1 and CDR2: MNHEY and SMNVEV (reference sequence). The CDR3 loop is CASSVDRDLAKNIQYF. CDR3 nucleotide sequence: TGTGCCAGCAGTGTTGACAGGGACCTAGCCAAAAACATTCAGTACTTC.

CDR3 coding DNA: TGTGCCAGCAGTTACTCCCCCGTTACAGGGTCCTACGAGCAGTACTTC. Protein sequence: CASSYSPVTGSYEQYF. V is TRBV6-2 or TRBV6-3 and J is TRBJ2-7; maybe TRBD1 (6 bases). V lost 0 bases and J 1 base, leaving 13 bases between the germline ends. The CDR3 runs 16 residues. The germline V gene encodes CDR1 MNHEY and CDR2 SVGEGT.

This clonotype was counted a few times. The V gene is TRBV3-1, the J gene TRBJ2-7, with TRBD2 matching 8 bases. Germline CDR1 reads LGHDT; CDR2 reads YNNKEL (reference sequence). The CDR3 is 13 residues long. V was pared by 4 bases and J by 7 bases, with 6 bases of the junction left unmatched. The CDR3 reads CASSLREGEEQYF. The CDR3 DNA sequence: TGTGCCAGCAGCCTTCGGGAGGGTGAAGAGCAGTACTTC.

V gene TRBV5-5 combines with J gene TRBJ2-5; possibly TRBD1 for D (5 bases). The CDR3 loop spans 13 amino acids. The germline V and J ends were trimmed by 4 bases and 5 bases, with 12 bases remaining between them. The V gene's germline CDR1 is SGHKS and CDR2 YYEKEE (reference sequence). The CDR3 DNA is TGTGCCAGCAGCACCTCAGGGCTTGAGACCCAGTACTTC. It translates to CASSTSGLETQYF. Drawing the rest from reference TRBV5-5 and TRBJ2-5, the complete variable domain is DAGVTQSPTHLIKTRGQQVTLRCSPISGHKSVSWYQQVLGQGPQFIFQYYEKEERGRGNFPDRFSARQFPNYSSELNVNALLLGDSALYLCASSTSGLETQYFGPGTRLLVL.

CDR3: CASSVDRGVETQYF. In DNA, the CDR3 is TGTGCCAGCAGTGTAGACAGGGGGGTGGAGACCCAGTACTTC. J is TRBJ2-5 and V is TRBV2, with 9 bases fitting TRBD1. Germline loops: CDR1 SNHLY, CDR2 FYNNEI. With V trimmed by 4 bases and J by 5 bases, 5 bases remained unmatched. The CDR3 sequence is 14 residues long.

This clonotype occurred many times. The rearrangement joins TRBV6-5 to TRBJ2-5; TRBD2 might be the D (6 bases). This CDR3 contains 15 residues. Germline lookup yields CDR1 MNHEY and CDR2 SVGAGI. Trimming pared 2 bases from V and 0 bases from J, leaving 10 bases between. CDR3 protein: CASSYGGSNQETQYF. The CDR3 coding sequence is TGTGCCAGCAGTTACGGAGGGAGTAACCAAGAGACCCAGTACTTC.

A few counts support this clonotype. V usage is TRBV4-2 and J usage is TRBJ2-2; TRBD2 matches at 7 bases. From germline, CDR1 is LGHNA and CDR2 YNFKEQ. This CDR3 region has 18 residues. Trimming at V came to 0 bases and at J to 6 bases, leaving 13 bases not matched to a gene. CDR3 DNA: TGTGCCAGCAGCCAAGATGCATTACTGTGGACTAGAGCCGGGGAGCTGTTTTTT. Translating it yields CASSQDALLWTRAGELFF.

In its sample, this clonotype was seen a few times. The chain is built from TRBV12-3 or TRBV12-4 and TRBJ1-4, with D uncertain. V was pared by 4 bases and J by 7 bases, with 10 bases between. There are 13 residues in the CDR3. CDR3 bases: TGTGCCAGCAGTTCCGCAGGCGGTGAAAAACTGTTTTTT. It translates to CASSSAGGEKLFF.

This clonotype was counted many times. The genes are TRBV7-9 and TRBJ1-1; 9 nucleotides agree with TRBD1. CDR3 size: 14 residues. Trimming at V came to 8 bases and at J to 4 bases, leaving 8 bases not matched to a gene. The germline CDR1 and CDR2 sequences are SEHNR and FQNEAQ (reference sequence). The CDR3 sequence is CASGPGTGSTEAFF. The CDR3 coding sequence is TGTGCCAGCGGACCCGGGACAGGGAGCACTGAAGCTTTCTTT.

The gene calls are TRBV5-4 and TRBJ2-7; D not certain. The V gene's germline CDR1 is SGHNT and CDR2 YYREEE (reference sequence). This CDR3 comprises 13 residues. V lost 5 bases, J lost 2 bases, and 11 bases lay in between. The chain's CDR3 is CASSTNGPYEQYF. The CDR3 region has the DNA TGTGCCAGCAGTACGAACGGACCCTACGAGCAGTACTTC. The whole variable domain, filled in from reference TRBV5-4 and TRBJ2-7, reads ETGVTQSPTHLIKTRGQQVTLRCSSQSGHNTVSWYQQALGQGPQFIFQYYREEENGRGNFPPRFSGLQFPNYSSELNVNALELDDSALYLCASSTNGPYEQYFGPGTRLTVT.